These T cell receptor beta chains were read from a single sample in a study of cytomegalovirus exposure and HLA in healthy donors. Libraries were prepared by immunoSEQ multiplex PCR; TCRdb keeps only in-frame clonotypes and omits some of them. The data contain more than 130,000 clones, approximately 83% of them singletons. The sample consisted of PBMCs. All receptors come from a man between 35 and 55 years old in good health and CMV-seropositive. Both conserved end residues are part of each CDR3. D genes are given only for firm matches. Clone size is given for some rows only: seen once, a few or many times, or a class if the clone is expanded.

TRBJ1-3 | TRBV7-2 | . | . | TGTGCCAGCAGCCTAAGAATGGTCGGAAACACCATATATTTT | CASSLRMVGNTIYF
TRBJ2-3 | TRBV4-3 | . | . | TGCGCCAGCAGCCAAGAGATTGGTGGGAGTTACACAGATACGCAGTATTTT | CASSQEIGGSYTDTQYF
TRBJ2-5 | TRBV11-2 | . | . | TGTGCCAGCAGCTACGACCAGGGGACCCAGTACTTC | CASSYDQGTQYF
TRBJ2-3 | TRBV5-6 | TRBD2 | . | TGTCCCAGCGGGGCTAGCGGGGGGGGTTTCACAGATACGCAGTATTTT | CPSGASGGGFTDTQYF
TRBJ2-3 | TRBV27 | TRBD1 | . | TGTGCCAGCAGTTCCTACGGGACAGGGTTGATAGATACGCAGTATTTT | CASSSYGTGLIDTQYF
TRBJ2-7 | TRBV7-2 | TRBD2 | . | TGTGCCAGCAGTGCCCCGGGAGGCGGAGCCTACGAGCAGTACTTC | CASSAPGGGAYEQYF
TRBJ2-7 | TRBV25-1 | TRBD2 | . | TGTGCCAGCAGTGCCCCTTTGACTAGCGGGTTCTACTTC | CASSAPLTSGFYF
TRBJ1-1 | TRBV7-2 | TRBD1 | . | TGTGCCAGCAGACGAAGGACAGGGAACACTGAAGCTTTCTTT | CASRRRTGNTEAFF
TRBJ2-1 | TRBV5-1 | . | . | TGCGCCAGCAGCTTGGGGCCGAGGACTGCCTACAATGAGCAGTTCTTC | CASSLGPRTAYNEQFF
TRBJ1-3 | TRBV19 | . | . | TGTGCCAGTCGACTTCCTAACTCTGGAAACACCATATATTTT | CASRLPNSGNTIYF
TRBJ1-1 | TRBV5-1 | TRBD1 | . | TGCGCCAGCAGCGTTAACAGGGGGAACACTGAAGCTTTCTTT | CASSVNRGNTEAFF
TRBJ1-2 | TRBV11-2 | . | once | TGTGCCAGCAGCAGGGTAGGGGTCTACTATGGCTACACCTTC | CASSRVGVYYGYTF
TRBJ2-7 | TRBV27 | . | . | TGTGCCAGCAGTTCCTATCAGATCACAGGGGAGCAGTACTTC | CASSSYQITGEQYF
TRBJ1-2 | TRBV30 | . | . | TGTGCCTGGAGTGGCCCGGGGGTTTCGGACTATGGCTACACCTTC | CAWSGPGVSDYGYTF
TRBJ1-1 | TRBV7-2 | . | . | TGTGCCAGCCCCGGTCCCCAGAACACTGAAGCTTTCTTT | CASPGPQNTEAFF
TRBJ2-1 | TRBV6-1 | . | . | TGTGCCAGCAGTGAACGTTTAGCGGAGCTGAGAAATGAGCAGTTCTTC | CASSERLAELRNEQFF
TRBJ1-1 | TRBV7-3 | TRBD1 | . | TGTGCCAGCAGCCTACAGGGGGACACTGAAGCTTTCTTT | CASSLQGDTEAFF
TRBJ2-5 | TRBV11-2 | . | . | TGTGCCAGCAGCCGCTTGGCCGGGGGTCTAGGTGCCAATACGGAGACCCAGTACTTC | CASSRLAGGLGANTETQYF
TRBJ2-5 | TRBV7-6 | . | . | TGTGCCAGCAGCTTATCCAGGGTGGAGACCCAGTACTTC | CASSLSRVETQYF
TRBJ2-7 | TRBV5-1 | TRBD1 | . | TGCGCCAGCAGATTAGGTCGGACAGGGGGCTTGTACGAGCAGTACTTC | CASRLGRTGGLYEQYF
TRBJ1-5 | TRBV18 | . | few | TGTGCCAGCACAGGACAGCACAATCAGCCCCAGCATTTT | CASTGQHNQPQHF
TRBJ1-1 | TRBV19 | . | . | TGTGCCAGTCCACCCCCCCGGGATCAGAACACTGAAGCTTTCTTT | CASPPPRDQNTEAFF
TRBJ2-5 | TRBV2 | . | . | TGTGCCAGCAGTGGAGGCATCCAAGAGACCCAGTACTTC | CASSGGIQETQYF
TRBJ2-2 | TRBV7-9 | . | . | TGTGCCAGCAGCTCAGAGGCTAGCCCCGGGGAGCTGTTTTTT | CASSSEASPGELFF
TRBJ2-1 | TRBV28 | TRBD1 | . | TGTGCCAGCAGTCTCTGGACAGGGGGTAACTACAATGAGCAGTTCTTC | CASSLWTGGNYNEQFF
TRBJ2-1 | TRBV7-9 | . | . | TGTGCCAGCAGCTTACCGGAAACAGGGCACAATGAGCAGTTCTTC | CASSLPETGHNEQFF
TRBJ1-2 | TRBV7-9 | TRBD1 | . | TGTGCCAGCAGTGGGACAGGCTCGGGGGAACCTTATGGCTACACCTTC | CASSGTGSGEPYGYTF
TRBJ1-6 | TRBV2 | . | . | TGTGCCAGCACCCTGGTAGGGGGCTCCTATAATTCACCCCTCCACTTT | CASTLVGGSYNSPLHF
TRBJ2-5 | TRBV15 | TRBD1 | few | TGTGCCACCAGCAGATTGGGACAGGTCCAAGAGACCCAGTACTTC | CATSRLGQVQETQYF
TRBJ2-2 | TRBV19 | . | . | TGTGCCAGTAGTATAGTGAGGACCGGGGAGCTGTTTTTT | CASSIVRTGELFF
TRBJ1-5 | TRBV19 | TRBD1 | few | TGTGCCAGTAGTATACGGTCAGGGGGAGATCAGCCCCAGCATTTT | CASSIRSGGDQPQHF
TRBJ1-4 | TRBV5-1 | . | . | TGCGCCAGCAGCTTGGCCGAGGTTGGCGAAAAACTGTTTTTT | CASSLAEVGEKLFF
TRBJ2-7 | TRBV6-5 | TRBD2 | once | TGTGCCAGCAGTAAGCGGCGGGGGGGAGCCTACGAGCAGTACTTC | CASSKRRGGAYEQYF
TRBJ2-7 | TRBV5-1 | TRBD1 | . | TGCGCCAGCAGCCCGGGACAGGGGAGCTACGAGCAGTACTTC | CASSPGQGSYEQYF
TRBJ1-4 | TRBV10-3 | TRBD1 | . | TGTGCCATCAGGGGGACAGGCGAGGAAAAACTGTTTTTT | CAIRGTGEEKLFF
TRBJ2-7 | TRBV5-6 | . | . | TGTGCCAGCAGCTACCGGGACAAATACGAGCAGTACTTC | CASSYRDKYEQYF
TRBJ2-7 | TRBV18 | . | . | TGTGCCAGCTCACCCGTCCCTAGCCCGCCCGGCGACGAGCAGTACTTC | CASSPVPSPPGDEQYF
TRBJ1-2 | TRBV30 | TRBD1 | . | TGTGCCTGGAGTGCCGGGACAGGGAACTATGGCTACACCTTC | CAWSAGTGNYGYTF
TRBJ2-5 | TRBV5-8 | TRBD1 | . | TGTGCCAGCAGTTTGGGACAGGGACAAGAGACCCAGTACTTC | CASSLGQGQETQYF
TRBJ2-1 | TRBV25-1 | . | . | TGTGCCAGCAGTCAAGGGGGGGGTTCCTACAATGAGCAGTTCTTC | CASSQGGGSYNEQFF
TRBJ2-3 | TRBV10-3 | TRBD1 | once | TGTGCCATCAGCGGTGACAGGGGGCAGGGGACAGATACGCAGTATTTT | CAISGDRGQGTDTQYF